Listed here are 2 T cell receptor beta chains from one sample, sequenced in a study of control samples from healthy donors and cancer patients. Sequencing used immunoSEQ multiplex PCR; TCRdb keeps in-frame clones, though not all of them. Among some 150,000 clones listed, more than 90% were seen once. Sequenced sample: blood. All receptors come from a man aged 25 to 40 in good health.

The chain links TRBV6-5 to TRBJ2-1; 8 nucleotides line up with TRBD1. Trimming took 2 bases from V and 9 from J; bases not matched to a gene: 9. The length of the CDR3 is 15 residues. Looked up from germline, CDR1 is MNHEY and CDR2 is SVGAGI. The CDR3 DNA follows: TGTGCCAGCAGTTACGGCGACAGGGGTGTGATTGAGCAGTTCTTC. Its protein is CASSYGDRGVIEQFF.

The CDR3 reads CASSLSQGPYNEQFF. The CDR3 nucleotides read TGTGCCAGCAGCTTAAGTCAGGGCCCCTACAATGAGCAGTTCTTC. The chain couples TRBV7-3 to TRBJ2-1; TRBD1 might be the D (5 bases). The CDR3 runs 15 residues. CDR1 and CDR2 from the germline V gene are SGHTA and FQGTGA. V dropped 1 base and J dropped 2 bases, with 9 bases sitting between them.